This T cell receptor beta chain comes out of a study of T cell repertoires in cytomegalovirus infection. Study-level findings and limits: HLA-C-restricted CMV clonotypes gave the most frequent clonotype in two of eight donors.

On this clonotype itself: Its antigen is undetermined.

From the reads, TCRdb called clonotypes with MiXCR, one entry per CDR3 protein. The sample holds about 310,000 distinct CDR3 sequences, roughly a sixth seen once. Germline CDR1 and CDR2: SNHLY and FYNNEI. The CDR3 contains 12 residues. Sequencing used PBMCs. The TCR comes from a human donor in good health (CMV status not recorded). Some clones in this sample may be carry-over from other donors' samples. The chain is built from TRBV2 and TRBJ2-1; 11 nucleotides match TRBD2. CDR3 nucleotides: TGTGCATTCCTAGCGGGGGGAAATGAGCAGTTCTTC. It encodes CAFLAGGNEQFF.